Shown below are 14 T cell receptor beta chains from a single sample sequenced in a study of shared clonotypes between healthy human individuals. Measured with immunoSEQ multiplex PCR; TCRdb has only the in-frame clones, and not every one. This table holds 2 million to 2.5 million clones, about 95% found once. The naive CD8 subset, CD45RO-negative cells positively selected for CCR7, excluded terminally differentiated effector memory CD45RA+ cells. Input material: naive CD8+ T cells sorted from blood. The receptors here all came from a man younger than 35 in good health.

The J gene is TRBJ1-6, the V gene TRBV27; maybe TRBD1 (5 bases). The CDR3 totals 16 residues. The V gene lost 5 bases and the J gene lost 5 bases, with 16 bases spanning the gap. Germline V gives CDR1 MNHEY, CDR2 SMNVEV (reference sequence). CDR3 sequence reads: CASSAGYGDHNSPLHF. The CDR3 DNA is TGTGCCAGCAGTGCCGGGTATGGGGACCATAATTCACCCCTCCACTTT.

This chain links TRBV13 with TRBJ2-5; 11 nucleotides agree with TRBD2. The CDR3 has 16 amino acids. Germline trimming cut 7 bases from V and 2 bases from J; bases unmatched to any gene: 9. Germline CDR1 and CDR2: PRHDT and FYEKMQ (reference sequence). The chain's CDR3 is CASTGRLAGTQETQYF. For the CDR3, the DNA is TGTGCCAGCACCGGTAGACTAGCGGGAACTCAAGAGACCCAGTACTTC.

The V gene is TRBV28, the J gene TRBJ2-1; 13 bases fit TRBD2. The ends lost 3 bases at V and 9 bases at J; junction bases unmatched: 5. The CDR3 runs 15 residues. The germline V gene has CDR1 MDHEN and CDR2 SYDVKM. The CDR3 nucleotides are TGTGCCAGCAGTTTGGGACTAGCGGGGTGGGTTGAGCAGTTCTTC. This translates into CASSLGLAGWVEQFF.

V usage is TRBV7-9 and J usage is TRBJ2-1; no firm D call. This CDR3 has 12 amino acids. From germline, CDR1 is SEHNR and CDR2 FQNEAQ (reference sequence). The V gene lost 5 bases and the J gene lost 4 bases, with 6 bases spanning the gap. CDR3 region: CASSARYNEQFF. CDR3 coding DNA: TGTGCCAGCAGCGCACGTTACAATGAGCAGTTCTTC.

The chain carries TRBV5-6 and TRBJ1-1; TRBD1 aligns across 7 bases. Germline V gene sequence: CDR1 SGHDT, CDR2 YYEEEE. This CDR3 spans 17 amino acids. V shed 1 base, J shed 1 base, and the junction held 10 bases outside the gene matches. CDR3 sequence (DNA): TGTGCCAGCAGCTTGCCCCGGGACAGTAGAGAGAACACTGAAGCTTTCTTT. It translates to CASSLPRDSRENTEAFF.

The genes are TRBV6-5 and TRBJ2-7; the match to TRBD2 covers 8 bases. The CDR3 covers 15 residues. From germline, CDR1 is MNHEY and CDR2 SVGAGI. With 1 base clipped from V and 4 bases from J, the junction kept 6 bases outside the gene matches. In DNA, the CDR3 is TGTGCCAGCAGTTACTTGTGGCGGGAGGATTACGAGCAGTACTTC. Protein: CASSYLWREDYEQYF.

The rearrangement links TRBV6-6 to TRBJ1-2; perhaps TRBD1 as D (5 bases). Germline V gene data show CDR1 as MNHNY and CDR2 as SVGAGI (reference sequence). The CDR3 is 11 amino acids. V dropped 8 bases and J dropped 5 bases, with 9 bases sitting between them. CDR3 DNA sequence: TGTGCCAGCCATCGGGGGTATGGCTACACCTTC. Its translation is CASHRGYGYTF.

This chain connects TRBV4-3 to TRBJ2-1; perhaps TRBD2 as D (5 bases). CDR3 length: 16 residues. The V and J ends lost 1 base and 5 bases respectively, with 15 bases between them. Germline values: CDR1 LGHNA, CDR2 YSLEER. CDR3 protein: CASSQGIGIRDNEQFF. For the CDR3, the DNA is TGCGCCAGCAGCCAAGGTATCGGGATAAGGGACAATGAGCAGTTCTTC.

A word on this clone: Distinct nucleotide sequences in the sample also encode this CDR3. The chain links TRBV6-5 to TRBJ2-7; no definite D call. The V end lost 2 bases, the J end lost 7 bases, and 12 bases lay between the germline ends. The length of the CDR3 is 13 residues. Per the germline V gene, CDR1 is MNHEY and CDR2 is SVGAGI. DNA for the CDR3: TGTGCCAGCAGTTACGGTGGTGGCGGTGAGCAGTACTTC. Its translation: CASSYGGGGEQYF.

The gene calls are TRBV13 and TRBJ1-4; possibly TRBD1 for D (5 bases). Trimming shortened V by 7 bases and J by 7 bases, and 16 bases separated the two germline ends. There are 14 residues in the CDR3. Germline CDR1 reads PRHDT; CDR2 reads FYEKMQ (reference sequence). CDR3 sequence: CASTEGSAGEKLFF. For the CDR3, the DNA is TGTGCCAGCACCGAGGGGTCAGCGGGTGAAAAACTGTTTTTT.

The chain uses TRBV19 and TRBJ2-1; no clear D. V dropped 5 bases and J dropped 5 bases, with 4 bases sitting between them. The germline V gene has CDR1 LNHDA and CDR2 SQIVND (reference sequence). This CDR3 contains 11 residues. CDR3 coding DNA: TGTGCCAGTAGTCAACACAATGAGCAGTTCTTC. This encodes CASSQHNEQFF.

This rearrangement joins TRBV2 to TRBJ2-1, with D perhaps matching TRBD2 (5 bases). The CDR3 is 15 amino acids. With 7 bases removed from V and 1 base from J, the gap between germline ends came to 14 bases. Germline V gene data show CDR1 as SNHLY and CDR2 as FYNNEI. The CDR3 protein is CASTGVGGSYNEQFF. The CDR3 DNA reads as TGTGCCAGCACCGGGGTAGGCGGGTCCTACAATGAGCAGTTCTTC.

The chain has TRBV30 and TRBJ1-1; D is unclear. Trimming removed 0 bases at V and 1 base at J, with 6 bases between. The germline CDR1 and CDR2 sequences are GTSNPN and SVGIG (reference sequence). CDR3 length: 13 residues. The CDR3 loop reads CAWSVIRNTEAFF. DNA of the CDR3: TGTGCCTGGAGTGTAATCAGGAACACTGAAGCTTTCTTT.

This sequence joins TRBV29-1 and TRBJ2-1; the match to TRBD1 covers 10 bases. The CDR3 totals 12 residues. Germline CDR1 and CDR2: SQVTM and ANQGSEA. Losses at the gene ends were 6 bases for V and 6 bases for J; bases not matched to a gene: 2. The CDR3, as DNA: TGCAGCGTGTGGACAGGGGGCAATGAGCAGTTCTTC. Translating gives CSVWTGGNEQFF.